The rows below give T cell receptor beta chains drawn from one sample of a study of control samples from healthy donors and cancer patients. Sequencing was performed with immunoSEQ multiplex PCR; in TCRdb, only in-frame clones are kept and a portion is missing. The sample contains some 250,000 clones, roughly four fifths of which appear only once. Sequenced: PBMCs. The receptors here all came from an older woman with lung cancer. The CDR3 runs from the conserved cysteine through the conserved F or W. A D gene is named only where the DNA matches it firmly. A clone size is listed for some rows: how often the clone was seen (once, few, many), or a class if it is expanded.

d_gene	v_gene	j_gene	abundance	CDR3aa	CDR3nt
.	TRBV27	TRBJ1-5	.	CASSSHRRGHQPQHF	TGTGCCAGCAGTTCCCACCGGCGGGGCCATCAGCCCCAGCATTTT
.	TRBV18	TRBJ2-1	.	CASSPFRGSYNEQFF	TGTGCCAGCTCACCATTCCGGGGGTCATACAATGAGCAGTTCTTC
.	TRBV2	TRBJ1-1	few	CASRTGVNTEAFF	TGTGCCAGCAGAACGGGAGTGAACACTGAAGCTTTCTTT
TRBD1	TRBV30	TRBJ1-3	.	CAWSRTGLSGNTIYF	TGTGCCTGGAGTAGGACAGGGCTCTCTGGAAACACCATATATTTT
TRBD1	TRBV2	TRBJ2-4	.	CASSRGQGGNIQYF	TGTGCCAGCAGCCGGGGACAGGGGGGGAACATTCAGTACTTC
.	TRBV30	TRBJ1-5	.	CAWRKGADQPQHF	TGTGCCTGGAGAAAAGGGGCTGATCAGCCCCAGCATTTT
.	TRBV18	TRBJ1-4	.	CASSLEATNEKLFF	TGTGCCAGCTCACTAGAAGCAACTAATGAAAAACTGTTTTTT
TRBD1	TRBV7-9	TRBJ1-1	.	CASSLVDRGLAFF	TGTGCCAGCAGCTTAGTTGACAGGGGTTTGGCTTTCTTT
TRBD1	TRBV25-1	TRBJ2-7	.	CASSEPGQGTLEQYF	TGTGCCAGCAGTGAGCCTGGACAGGGAACCCTCGAGCAGTACTTC
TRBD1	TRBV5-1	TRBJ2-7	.	CASSPTGDSWHEQYF	TGCGCCAGCAGCCCCACCGGGGACAGTTGGCACGAGCAGTACTTC
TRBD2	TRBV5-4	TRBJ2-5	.	CASSLGSGDQETQYF	TGTGCCAGCAGCTTGGGGAGCGGGGACCAAGAGACCCAGTACTTC
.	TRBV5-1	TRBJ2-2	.	CASSLVGNTGELFF	TGCGCCAGCAGCTTGGTTGGGAACACCGGGGAGCTGTTTTTT
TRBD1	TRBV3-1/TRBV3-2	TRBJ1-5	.	CASSHGGQVGQHF	TGTGCCAGCAGCCATGGCGGACAGGTCGGACAGCATTTT
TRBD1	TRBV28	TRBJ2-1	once	CASRSGQGDNEQFF	TGTGCCAGCAGATCGGGACAGGGGGACAATGAGCAGTTCTTC
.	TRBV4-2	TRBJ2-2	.	CASSQGRGKNTGELFF	TGTGCCAGCAGCCAAGGCAGGGGAAAGAACACCGGGGAGCTGTTTTTT
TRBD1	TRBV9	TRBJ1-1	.	CASSVADRGSEAFF	TGTGCCAGCAGCGTAGCGGACAGGGGGTCTGAAGCTTTCTTT
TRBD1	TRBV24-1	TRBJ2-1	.	CATSEVTGYRNEQFF	TGTGCCACCAGTGAAGTGACAGGGTATCGCAATGAGCAGTTCTTC
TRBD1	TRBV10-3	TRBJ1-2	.	CAISERQGHYYGYTF	TGTGCCATCAGTGAGCGACAGGGGCACTACTATGGCTACACCTTC
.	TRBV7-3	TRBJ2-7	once	CASSLRVTGGASYEQYF	TGTGCCAGCAGCTTAAGGGTAACGGGTGGGGCCTCCTACGAGCAGTACTTC
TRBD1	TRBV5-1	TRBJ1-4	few	CASSPQTGNLEKLFF	TGCGCCAGCAGCCCCCAGACAGGGAATCTCGAAAAACTGTTTTTT
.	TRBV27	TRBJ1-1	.	CASRIPGGGDTEAFF	TGTGCCAGCAGAATACCGGGGGGTGGTGACACTGAAGCTTTCTTT
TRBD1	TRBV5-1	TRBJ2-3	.	CASSLAPGQGYTDTQYF	TGCGCCAGCAGCTTGGCCCCGGGACAGGGGTACACAGATACGCAGTATTTT
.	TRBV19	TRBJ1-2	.	CASSIATGNYGYTF	TGTGCCAGTAGTATCGCCACGGGCAACTATGGCTACACCTTC
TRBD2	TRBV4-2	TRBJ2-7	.	CASSPQTSGDYEQYF	TGTGCCAGCAGCCCCCAGACTAGCGGGGACTACGAGCAGTACTTC
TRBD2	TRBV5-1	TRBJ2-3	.	CASSLGLAEGTDTQYF	TGCGCCAGCAGCCTGGGACTAGCGGAGGGGACAGATACGCAGTATTTT
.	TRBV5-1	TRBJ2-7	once	CASKEGNLGEQYF	TGCGCCAGCAAAGAGGGCAATCTGGGGGAGCAGTACTTC
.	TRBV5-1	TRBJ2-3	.	CASSLAVGTDTQYF	TGCGCCAGCAGCTTAGCCGTGGGCACAGATACGCAGTATTTT
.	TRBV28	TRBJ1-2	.	CASSPSGNYGYTF	TGTGCCAGCAGTCCTTCAGGGAACTATGGCTACACCTTC
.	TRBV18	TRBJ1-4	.	CASSQFVAGATNEKLFF	TGTGCCAGCTCACAGTTTGTTGCAGGGGCAACTAATGAAAAACTGTTTTTT
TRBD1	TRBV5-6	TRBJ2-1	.	CASSHTGQYNEQFF	TGTGCCAGCAGCCACACGGGACAGTACAATGAGCAGTTCTTC
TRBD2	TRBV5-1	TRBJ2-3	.	CASRELAGADTQYF	TGCGCCAGCCGCGAACTAGCGGGAGCGGATACGCAGTATTTT